The rows below give T cell receptor beta chains drawn from one sample of a study of graft-versus-host responses after intestinal transplantation. For these receptors, no antigen is known. TCRdb's table, derived via immunoSEQ multiplex PCR, lists solely in-frame clones and lacks some. The table includes approximately 46,000 clones, 65% to 85% detected once. The starting material was unstimulated CD4+ T cells sorted from spleen or lymph node cells, obtained before transplant. All receptors derive from a human donor who was the organ donor for an intestinal transplant. Each CDR3 is given without its conserved first and last residue. The D gene is left open where the match is weak. Clone size is stated in some rows and not others, as once, few, many or a class when expanded.

v_call	d_call	clone_size	j_call	cdr3_aa
TRBV19	TRBD2	.	TRBJ2-5	ASSIPPLAGEETQY
TRBV5-8	TRBD2	.	TRBJ2-3	ASSFPGLAGGATDTQY
TRBV5-1	.	.	TRBJ1-2	ASSLATGYGYT
TRBV10-2	TRBD2	few	TRBJ2-7	ASSEWASGRMGEQY
TRBV30	TRBD1	.	TRBJ2-3	AWSSGDRVYTDTQY
TRBV19	.	.	TRBJ2-5	ASSIRLRSQETQY
TRBV6-1	.	.	TRBJ1-2	ASSPFGRSNYGYT
TRBV7-2	TRBD2	.	TRBJ2-5	ASSFALAPQETQY
TRBV5-8	TRBD2	.	TRBJ2-5	ASSFRTSGGQETQY
TRBV28	.	.	TRBJ1-1	ATFPGTLSTEAF
TRBV5-1	TRBD2	.	TRBJ2-1	ASSLDSGRYNEQF
TRBV6-5	TRBD1	.	TRBJ1-4	ASSYSGQVEKLF
TRBV5-1	TRBD2	.	TRBJ2-2	ASSFPSGNTGELF
TRBV6-1	.	.	TRBJ2-7	ASSEARPILTTYEQY
TRBV7-2	.	few	TRBJ2-1	ASSLAGGPNEQF
TRBV19	.	.	TRBJ2-7	ASTEPYEQY
TRBV4-1	TRBD1	.	TRBJ2-7	ASSPLKQGATYEQY
TRBV6-1	.	.	TRBJ1-3	ASSAGLVSGNTIY
TRBV27	.	once	TRBJ2-1	ASSLPAPGPSYNEQF
TRBV27	TRBD2	.	TRBJ2-7	ASSRVTSAYEQY
TRBV5-1	.	.	TRBJ2-3	ASSRDSTDTQY
TRBV13	.	.	TRBJ1-2	ASSLGQANYGYT
TRBV7-9	.	.	TRBJ1-1	ASSPWTGNTEAF
TRBV5-4	TRBD1	.	TRBJ2-6	ASSLGDRGRSGANVLT
TRBV25-1	TRBD2	.	TRBJ2-3	ASSLASGGAADTQY
TRBV19	TRBD1	.	TRBJ1-5	ASSIEDRDRNQPQH
TRBV5-4	TRBD1	few	TRBJ2-2	ASSLGRGRGTGELF
TRBV5-1	TRBD1	.	TRBJ2-7	ASSLTGTGGYEQY
TRBV29-1	.	.	TRBJ1-1	SVAGQLNTEAF